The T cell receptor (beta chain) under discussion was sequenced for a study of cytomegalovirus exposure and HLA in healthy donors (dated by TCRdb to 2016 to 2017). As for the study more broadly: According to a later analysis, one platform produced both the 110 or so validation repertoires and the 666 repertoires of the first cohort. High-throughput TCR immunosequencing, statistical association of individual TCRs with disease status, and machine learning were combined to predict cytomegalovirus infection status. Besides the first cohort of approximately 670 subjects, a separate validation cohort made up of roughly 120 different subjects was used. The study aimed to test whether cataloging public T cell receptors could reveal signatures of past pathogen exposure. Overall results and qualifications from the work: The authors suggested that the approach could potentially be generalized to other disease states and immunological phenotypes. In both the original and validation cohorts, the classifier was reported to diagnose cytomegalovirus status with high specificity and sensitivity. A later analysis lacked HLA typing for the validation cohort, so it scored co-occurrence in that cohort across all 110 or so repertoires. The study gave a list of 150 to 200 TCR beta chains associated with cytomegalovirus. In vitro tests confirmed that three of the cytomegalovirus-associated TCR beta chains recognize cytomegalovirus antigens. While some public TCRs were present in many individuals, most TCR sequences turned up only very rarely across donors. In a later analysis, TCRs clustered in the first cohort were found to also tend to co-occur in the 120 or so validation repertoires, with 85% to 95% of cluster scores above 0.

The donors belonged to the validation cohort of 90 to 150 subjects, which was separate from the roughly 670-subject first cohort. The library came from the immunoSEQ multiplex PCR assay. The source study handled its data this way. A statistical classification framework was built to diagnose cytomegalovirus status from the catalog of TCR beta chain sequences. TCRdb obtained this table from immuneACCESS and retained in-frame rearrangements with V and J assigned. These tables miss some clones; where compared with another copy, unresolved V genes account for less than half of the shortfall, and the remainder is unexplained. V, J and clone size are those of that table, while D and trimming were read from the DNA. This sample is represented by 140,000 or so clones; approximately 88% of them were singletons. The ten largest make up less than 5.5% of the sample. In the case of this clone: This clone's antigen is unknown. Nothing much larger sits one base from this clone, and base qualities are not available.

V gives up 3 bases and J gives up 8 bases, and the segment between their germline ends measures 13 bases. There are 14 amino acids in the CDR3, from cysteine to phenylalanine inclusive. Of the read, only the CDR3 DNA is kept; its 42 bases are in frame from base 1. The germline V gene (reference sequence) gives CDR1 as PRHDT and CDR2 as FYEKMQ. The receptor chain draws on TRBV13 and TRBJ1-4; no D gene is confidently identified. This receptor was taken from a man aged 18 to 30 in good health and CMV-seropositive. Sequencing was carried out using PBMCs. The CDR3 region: CASSFRGLGEKLFF. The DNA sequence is TGTGCCAGCAGCTTTAGAGGTTTAGGCGAAAAACTGTTTTTT.